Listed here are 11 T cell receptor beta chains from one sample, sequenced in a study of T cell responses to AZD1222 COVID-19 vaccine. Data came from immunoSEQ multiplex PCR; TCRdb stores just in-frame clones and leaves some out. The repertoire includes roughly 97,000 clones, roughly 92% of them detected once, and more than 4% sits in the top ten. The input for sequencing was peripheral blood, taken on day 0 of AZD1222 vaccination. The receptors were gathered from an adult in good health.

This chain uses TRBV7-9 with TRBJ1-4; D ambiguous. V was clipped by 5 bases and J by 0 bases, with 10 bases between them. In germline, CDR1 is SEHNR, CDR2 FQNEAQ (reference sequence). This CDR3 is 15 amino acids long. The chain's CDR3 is CASSRHNPTNEKLFF. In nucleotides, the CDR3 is TGTGCCAGCAGCCGACACAATCCAACTAATGAAAAACTGTTTTTT.

DNA for the CDR3: TGCGCCAGCAGTGAGTTTCGGACTAGCTTTTCCGGGGAGCTGTTTTTT. Its translation is CASSEFRTSFSGELFF. This chain joins TRBV10-2 and TRBJ2-2; 8 bases line up with TRBD2. The CDR3 loop spans 16 amino acids. Germline CDR1 reads WSHSY; CDR2 reads SAAADI. V was pared by 1 base and J by 6 bases, with 7 bases of the junction left unmatched.

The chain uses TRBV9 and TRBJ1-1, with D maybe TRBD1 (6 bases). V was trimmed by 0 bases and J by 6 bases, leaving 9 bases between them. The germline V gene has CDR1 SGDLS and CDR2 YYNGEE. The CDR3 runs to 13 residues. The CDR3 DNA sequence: TGTGCCAGCAGCGTAGCGGGGGCTGCTGAAGCTTTCTTT. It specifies CASSVAGAAEAFF.

CDR3 region: CASSIGAAFYGYTF. The CDR3 DNA reads as TGTGCCAGCAGTATCGGCGCGGCATTCTATGGCTACACCTTC. This chain uses TRBV28 with TRBJ1-2; D uncertain. Germline V gene lookup returns CDR1 MDHEN and CDR2 SYDVKM. V was trimmed by 5 bases and J by 4 bases, leaving 14 bases between them. This CDR3 has 14 residues.

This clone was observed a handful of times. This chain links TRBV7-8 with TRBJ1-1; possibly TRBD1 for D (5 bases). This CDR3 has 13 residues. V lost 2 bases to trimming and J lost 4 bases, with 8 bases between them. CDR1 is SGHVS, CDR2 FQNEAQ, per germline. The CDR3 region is CASSLIRGTEAFF. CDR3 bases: TGTGCCAGCAGCTTAATAAGGGGCACTGAAGCTTTCTTT.

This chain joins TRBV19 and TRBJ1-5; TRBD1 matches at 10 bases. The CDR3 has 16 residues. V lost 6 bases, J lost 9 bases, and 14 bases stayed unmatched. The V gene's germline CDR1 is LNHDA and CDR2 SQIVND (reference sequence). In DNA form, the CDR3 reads TGTGCCAGTAGAGGGATCGTGACAGGGGGCCGGGGGCCCCAGCATTTT. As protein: CASRGIVTGGRGPQHF.

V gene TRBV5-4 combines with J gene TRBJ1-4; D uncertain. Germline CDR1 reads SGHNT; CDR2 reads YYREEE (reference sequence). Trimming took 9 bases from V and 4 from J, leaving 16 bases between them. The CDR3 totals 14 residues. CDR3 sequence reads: CAMQPAGLNEKLFF. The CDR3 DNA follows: TGTGCCATGCAGCCGGCGGGCCTTAATGAAAAACTGTTTTTT.

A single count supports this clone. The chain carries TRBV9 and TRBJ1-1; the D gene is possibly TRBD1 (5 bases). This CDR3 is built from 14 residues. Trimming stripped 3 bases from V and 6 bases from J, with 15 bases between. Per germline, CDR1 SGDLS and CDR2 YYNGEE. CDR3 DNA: TGTGCCAGCAGCGCGGGACGAGGTGACCCTGAAGCTTTCTTT. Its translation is CASSAGRGDPEAFF.

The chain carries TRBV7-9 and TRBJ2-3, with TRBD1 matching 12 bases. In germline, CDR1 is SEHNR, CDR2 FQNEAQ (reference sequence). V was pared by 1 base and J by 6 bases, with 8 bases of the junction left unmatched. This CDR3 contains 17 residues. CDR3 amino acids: CASSLGAGQGAVDTQYF. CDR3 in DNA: TGTGCCAGCAGCTTAGGGGCGGGACAGGGGGCCGTGGATACGCAGTATTTT.

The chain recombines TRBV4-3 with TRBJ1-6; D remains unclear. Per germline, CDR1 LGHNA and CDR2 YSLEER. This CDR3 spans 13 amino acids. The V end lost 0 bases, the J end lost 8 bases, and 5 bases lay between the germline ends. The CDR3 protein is CASSQDRDSPLHF. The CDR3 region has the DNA TGCGCCAGCAGCCAAGATAGGGATTCACCCCTCCACTTT.

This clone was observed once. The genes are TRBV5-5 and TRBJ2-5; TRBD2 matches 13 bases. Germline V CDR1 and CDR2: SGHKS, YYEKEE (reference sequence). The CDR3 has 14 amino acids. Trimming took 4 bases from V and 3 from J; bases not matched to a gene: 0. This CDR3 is CASSGLAGEETQYF. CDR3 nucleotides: TGTGCCAGCAGCGGACTAGCGGGGGAAGAGACCCAGTACTTC.